The 13 T cell receptor beta chains listed next were all sequenced from one sample in a study of T cells in Graves' hyperthyroidism and ophthalmopathy. There were TCR beta CDR3 regions amplified from RNA transcripts. With the HTBI primer set, the TCR CDR3 went through a first round of RT-PCR. MiXCR, run by TCRdb on the multiplex PCR reads, gives a single entry per CDR3 protein. The sample lists more than 300,000 distinct CDR3 sequences, roughly 17% occurring once. Sequencing was done on a sample of blood. The source of these receptors is a woman younger than 45 with Graves' hyperthyroidism that later progressed to Graves' ophthalmopathy.

This clonotype was counted at least ten times. The rearrangement links TRBV11-2 to TRBJ2-5; TRBD1 aligns across 7 bases. CDR1 and CDR2 from the germline V gene are SGHAT and FQNNGV. V lost 6 bases to trimming and J lost 2 bases; unmatched junction nucleotides: 6. The CDR3 is 14 residues long. DNA of the CDR3: TGTGCCAGCAGGGTTAGGGGGCCGCAAGAGACCCAGTACTTC. Amino acid sequence: CASRVRGPQETQYF.

The V gene is TRBV6-1, the J gene TRBJ2-7; D is unresolved. The V end lost 8 bases, the J end lost 2 bases, and 10 bases lay between the germline ends. The CDR3 totals 12 residues. The germline gives CDR1 MNHNS, CDR2 SASEGT. In DNA form, the CDR3 reads TGTGCCAGCGCCCGACGAACCTACGAGCAGTACTTC. This encodes CASARRTYEQYF.

This clonotype was seen repeatedly, ten times or more. The rearrangement links TRBV6-5 to TRBJ1-2; possibly TRBD1 for D (6 bases). V dropped 2 bases and J dropped 3 bases, with 7 bases sitting between them. Per germline, CDR1 MNHEY and CDR2 SVGAGI. This CDR3 region has 13 residues. CDR3 in amino acids: CASSYGQYYGYTF. CDR3 coding DNA: TGTGCCAGCAGTTACGGACAGTACTATGGCTACACCTTC.

Note on this clonotype: Mismatch with germline at one junction end may stem from a read error. This chain uses TRBV14 with TRBJ1-2, with 7 bases identical to TRBD1. From germline, CDR1 is SGHDN and CDR2 FVKESK. CDR3 length: 19 amino acids. CDR3 sequence (DNA): TGTGCCAGCAGCCAATCAAAGGGGACAGCCTCACAGCCTAACTATGGCCACACCTTC. It encodes CASSQSKGTASQPNYGHTF.

This clonotype was recorded at least ten times. The chain joins TRBV29-1 to TRBJ1-2; 11 bases fit TRBD1. The germline gives CDR1 SQVTM, CDR2 ANQGSEA. The CDR3 covers 13 residues. The ends lost 7 bases at V and 8 bases at J; junction bases unmatched: 9. CDR3 nucleotide sequence: TGCAGCGACCGGACAGGGGGCACGGAAGGCTACACCTTC. Its protein is CSDRTGGTEGYTF.

This clonotype was seen at least ten times. V gene TRBV28 combines with J gene TRBJ1-1; 8 bases fit TRBD1. With V trimmed by 6 bases and J by 7 bases, 13 bases remained unmatched. Germline V CDR1 and CDR2: MDHEN, SYDVKM. The CDR3 length is 15 residues. The DNA of the CDR3 is TGTGCCAGCAGATTACCGCAGGGGGCCAATTATGAAGCTTTCTTT. This encodes CASRLPQGANYEAFF. The whole variable domain, filled in from reference TRBV28 and TRBJ1-1, reads DVKVTQSSRYLVKRTGEKVFLECVQDMDHENMFWYRQDPGLGLRLIYFSYDVKMKEKGDIPEGYSVSREKKERFSLILESASTNQTSMYLCASRLPQGANYEAFFGQGTRLTVV.

Only a few counts were recorded for this clonotype. V is TRBV25-1 and J is TRBJ1-2; no clear D. This CDR3 is built from 11 residues. V lost 2 bases to trimming and J lost 7 bases, with 5 bases between them. Germline CDR1 and CDR2: MGHDK and SYGVNS. CDR3 loop: CASSEMGGYTF. The CDR3 DNA follows: TGTGCCAGCAGTGAAATGGGTGGCTACACCTTC.

This clonotype was seen at least ten times. The chain joins TRBV2 to TRBJ2-7, with D possibly TRBD2 on 6 matching bases. The V gene's germline CDR1 is SNHLY and CDR2 FYNNEI. Trimming stripped 0 bases from V and 0 bases from J, with 18 bases between. This CDR3 is 18 amino acids long. The CDR3 DNA follows: TGTGCCAGCAGTGAAGCGCTTTGGCGTAGCGGAGACTCCTACGAGCAGTACTTC. Translated: CASSEALWRSGDSYEQYF.

The chain uses TRBV20-1 and TRBJ2-6, with 10 bases lining up with TRBD2. The germline V gene encodes CDR1 DFQATT and CDR2 SNEGSKA (reference sequence). The CDR3 is 15 residues long. V shed 5 bases, J shed 4 bases, and the junction held 5 bases outside the gene matches. CDR3 nucleotide sequence: TGCAGTGCTTACCCTAGCGGGAGAGGGGCCAACGTCCTGACTTTC. This translates into CSAYPSGRGANVLTF.

This clonotype occurred many times. The chain employs TRBV6-1 and TRBJ2-2, with TRBD1 matching 11 bases. The V gene end was trimmed by 8 bases and the J gene end by 4 bases; junction bases not matched to a gene: 3. The CDR3 runs 14 residues. Looked up from germline, CDR1 is MNHNS and CDR2 is SASEGT. CDR3 DNA sequence: TGTGCCAGCCTGGGACAGGGGGGCACCGGGGAGCTGTTTTTT. Translated, it gives CASLGQGGTGELFF.

The J gene is TRBJ1-1, the V gene TRBV5-5; 11 positions match TRBD1. There are 14 residues in the CDR3. Germline loops: CDR1 SGHKS, CDR2 YYEKEE (reference sequence). V dropped 4 bases and J dropped 4; count of bases not matched to a gene: 3. CDR3 protein: CASSRGTGGTEAFF. For the CDR3, the DNA is TGTGCCAGCAGCCGCGGGACAGGGGGCACTGAAGCTTTCTTT. The full variable domain, in which reference TRBV5-5 and TRBJ1-1 provide the parts outside the CDR3, is DAGVTQSPTHLIKTRGQQVTLRCSPISGHKSVSWYQQVLGQGPQFIFQYYEKEERGRGNFPDRFSARQFPNYSSELNVNALLLGDSALYLCASSRGTGGTEAFFGQGTRLTVV.

This clonotype has ten or more counts. The chain couples TRBV10-3 to TRBJ1-1, with D maybe TRBD1 (6 bases). This CDR3 spans 14 amino acids. The ends were cut back, 2 bases at V and 4 bases at J, with 11 bases in the middle. Per germline, CDR1 ENHRY and CDR2 SYGVKD. CDR3 sequence (DNA): TGTGCCATCAGTGAGGAGGGGGGAGGCACTGAAGCTTTCTTT. This codes for CAISEEGGGTEAFF.

Points on this clonotype: This could be a read error, since a much larger clone is one nucleotide away. Likely a read error: the CDR3 ends without its conserved phenylalanine or tryptophan. The rearrangement uses TRBV7-8 and TRBJ2-1, with 10 bases matching TRBD1. V gave up 5 bases and J gave up 6 bases; unmatched junction bases: 7. The CDR3 extends over 15 amino acids. The germline gives CDR1 SGHVS, CDR2 FQNEAQ. The CDR3 nucleotides are TGTGCCAGCAGCACCTCCGGGACAGGGGTCAATGAGCAGTTCTCC. It encodes CASSTSGTGVNEQFS.